The rows below give T cell receptor beta chains drawn from one sample of a study of blood T cell repertoires in COVID-19. Generated by immunoSEQ multiplex PCR, the TCRdb table keeps only in-frame clones and is missing some. This repertoire shows some 390,000 clones, around 87% found once; its top ten account for roughly 1.1%. The sample taken for sequencing was PBMCs or T cells enriched from blood (not recorded which). These receptors were collected from a man younger than 40 who had recovered from COVID-19. Both conserved end residues are part of each CDR3. A D gene is named only where the DNA matches it firmly. Size values are once, few and many counts, or a class for expanded clones, and some rows have none.

d_gene,abundance,v_gene,j_gene,len,CDR3nt,CDR3aa
TRBD2,NA,TRBV28,TRBJ2-3,16,TGTGCCAGCCCCTCGTCGCGGGAGAGGGGCACAGATACGCAGTATTTT,CASPSSRERGTDTQYF
NA,NA,TRBV28,TRBJ2-7,10,TGTGCCACAGGGGACTACGAGCAGTACTTC,CATGDYEQYF
NA,NA,TRBV5-1,TRBJ1-3,14,TGCGCCAGCAGCTTTTTGGCCTCTGGAAACACCATATATTTT,CASSFLASGNTIYF
TRBD1,NA,TRBV28,TRBJ1-3,14,TGTGCCAGCAGCTCGACAGGGGCTGGAAACACCATATATTTT,CASSSTGAGNTIYF
NA,NA,TRBV11-2,TRBJ2-3,12,TGTGCCAGCAGCTCCAACACAGATACGCAGTATTTT,CASSSNTDTQYF
NA,NA,TRBV5-8,TRBJ1-4,15,TGTGCCAGCAGCTTGGAAACAGGGACTAATGAAAAACTGTTTTTT,CASSLETGTNEKLFF
NA,once,TRBV6-1,TRBJ2-2,16,TGTGCCAGCAGTGAAGTAGCGGAGATTAACACCGGGGAGCTGTTTTTT,CASSEVAEINTGELFF
NA,NA,TRBV14,TRBJ2-1,15,TGTGCCAGCAGCCAACAGGGAACAGGGTACAATGAGCAGTTCTTC,CASSQQGTGYNEQFF
NA,NA,TRBV28,TRBJ1-1,13,TGTGCCAGCAGACAGGGTTTAGACACTGAAGCTTTCTTT,CASRQGLDTEAFF
NA,NA,TRBV19,TRBJ1-2,14,TGTGCCAGTAGTATGTCAACAGGGTTGGATGGCTACACCTTC,CASSMSTGLDGYTF
TRBD2,NA,TRBV7-9,TRBJ2-1,13,TGTGCCAGCAGCTTAGGGACTAGCGGCGAGCAGTTCTTC,CASSLGTSGEQFF
TRBD2,NA,TRBV9,TRBJ2-7,15,TGTGCCAGCAGCCCTCTTCTAGCGGGGCCCTACGAGCAGTACTTC,CASSPLLAGPYEQYF
NA,NA,TRBV19,TRBJ2-1,14,TGTGCCAGTAGTCGACTAGAGGGGCGAGATGAGCAGTTCTTC,CASSRLEGRDEQFF
TRBD1,NA,TRBV5-5,TRBJ1-2,15,TGTGCCAGCAGTTCTCCGGGGACAGATAACTATGGCCACACCTTC,CASSSPGTDNYGHTF
NA,NA,TRBV7-2,TRBJ2-4,15,TGTGCCAGCAGCCCCGTTTTTGTAGCCAAAAACATTCAGTACTTC,CASSPVFVAKNIQYF
TRBD1,NA,TRBV28,TRBJ2-3,13,TGTGCCAGCAGTTTAGAAAACAGGGGTGGGCAGTATTTT,CASSLENRGGQYF
NA,once,TRBV6-4,TRBJ1-2,13,TGTGCCAGCAGGGGGACACTGGCCCATGGCTACACCTTC,CASRGTLAHGYTF
TRBD2,once,TRBV5-1,TRBJ2-3,17,TGCGCCAGCAGCTTGGCCTCACTAGCGGGAGGCACAGATACGCAGTATTTT,CASSLASLAGGTDTQYF
NA,NA,TRBV7-2,TRBJ1-3,15,TGTGCCAGCAGCGTAGGGGACACAGCAGGAAACACCATATATTTT,CASSVGDTAGNTIYF
TRBD2,NA,TRBV3-1/TRBV3-2,TRBJ2-1,17,TGTGCCAGCAGCCGAGGGGGGGGTAGCGGGAGGGCGCGTGAGCAGTTCTTC,CASSRGGGSGRAREQFF
NA,NA,TRBV6-1,TRBJ1-2,13,TGTGCCAGCAGTGAAAGGACAAACTATGGCTACACCTTC,CASSERTNYGYTF
NA,NA,TRBV6-6,TRBJ1-5,16,TGTGCCAGCAGTTATTACGCTATCTCGGGCAATCAGCCCCAGCATTTT,CASSYYAISGNQPQHF
TRBD1,NA,TRBV11-1,TRBJ1-1,14,TGTGCCAGCAGCCGGACAGGGGGTGAGACTGAAGCTTTCTTT,CASSRTGGETEAFF
TRBD1,once,TRBV10-2,TRBJ1-6,18,TGCGCCAGCAGAGTGACAGGGGGCCCGAGCTCCTATAATTCACCCCTCCACTTT,CASRVTGGPSSYNSPLHF
NA,NA,TRBV30,TRBJ2-4,19,TGTGCCTGGAGTGTCCCCCATGCGGGACTGCACCTAGCCAAAAACATTCAGTACTTC,CAWSVPHAGLHLAKNIQYF
NA,NA,TRBV5-6,TRBJ1-5,16,TGTGCCAGCAGCTTGGGGATGATGGAGCTAGATCAGCCCCAGCATTTT,CASSLGMMELDQPQHF
NA,NA,TRBV4-2,TRBJ2-2,15,TGTGCCAGCAGCCAGGAAGACTGGAACACCGGGGAGCTGTTTTTT,CASSQEDWNTGELFF
NA,NA,TRBV5-1,TRBJ2-6,17,TGCGCCAGCAGCCCCGGGGGTTCAACTTCTGGGGCCAACGTCCTGACTTTC,CASSPGGSTSGANVLTF
TRBD2,NA,TRBV5-1,TRBJ2-5,15,TGCGCCAGCAGCTTGGAACGGGGGGGTGAAGAGACCCAGTACTTC,CASSLERGGEETQYF
TRBD1,once,TRBV10-1,TRBJ2-3,16,TGCGCCAGCAGTGAGTCGTTTACAGGGGGCAGAGATACGCAGTATTTT,CASSESFTGGRDTQYF
TRBD1,NA,TRBV3-1/TRBV3-2,TRBJ2-7,12,TGTGCCAGCAGCGGGACAGGGAACGAGCAGTACTTC,CASSGTGNEQYF
NA,NA,TRBV28,TRBJ1-1,13,TGTGCCAGCAGCCCGGGGGGGAGACATGAAGCTTTCTTT,CASSPGGRHEAFF
TRBD1,NA,TRBV12-5,TRBJ2-7,14,TGTGCTAGTGGACTCCCGGGACAGCCCTACGAGCAGTACTTC,CASGLPGQPYEQYF
TRBD1,NA,TRBV2,TRBJ1-6,14,TGTGCCAGCAGTGCGGGACAGGGAAATTCACCCCTCCACTTT,CASSAGQGNSPLHF
NA,once,TRBV7-9,TRBJ2-5,11,TGTGCCAGCAGCAGCCTGGAGACCCAGTACTTC,CASSSLETQYF
TRBD2,NA,TRBV19,TRBJ2-2,16,TGTGCCAGTAGTGCCGGACTAGCGGGACTCATCGGGGAGCTGTTTTTT,CASSAGLAGLIGELFF
TRBD1,once,TRBV5-1,TRBJ1-1,15,TGCGCCAGCTACGCCCTCGGACAGGTAGACACTGAAGCTTTCTTT,CASYALGQVDTEAFF
TRBD2,NA,TRBV28,TRBJ2-3,15,TGTGCCAGCAGTCCAGCGGGAGGAAGCACAGATACGCAGTATTTT,CASSPAGGSTDTQYF
TRBD1,NA,TRBV19,TRBJ2-4,17,TGTGCCAGTAGTCAGTCCGGGACAGGGCTAGCCAAAAACATTCAGTACTTC,CASSQSGTGLAKNIQYF
TRBD1,NA,TRBV24-1,TRBJ1-2,12,TGTGCCACTCTACAGGGGAACTATGGCTACACCTTC,CATLQGNYGYTF
NA,NA,TRBV28,TRBJ2-7,13,TGTGCCAGCTCCATAGCCGAGGGAAGCGAGCAGTACTTC,CASSIAEGSEQYF
TRBD1,NA,TRBV29-1,TRBJ2-7,13,TGCAGCGTTGTACTCGGACAGGGCTACGAGCAGTACTTC,CSVVLGQGYEQYF
NA,once,TRBV21-1,TRBJ1-1,16,TGTGCCAGCAGCAAAGGGGACAGAGCCCTGAACACTGAAGCTTTCTTT,CASSKGDRALNTEAFF
NA,NA,TRBV3-1/TRBV3-2,TRBJ1-5,12,TGTGCCAGCAGCCAAGCGGGACAGCCCCAGCATTTT,CASSQAGQPQHF
TRBD2,NA,TRBV24-1,TRBJ2-2,15,TGTGCCACCAGTGATACCAGCGGGAGTACCGGGGAGCTGTTTTTT,CATSDTSGSTGELFF
NA,NA,TRBV7-8,TRBJ2-3,15,TGTGCCAGCAGCTTAATGTCCCATGTAGCAGATACGCAGTATTTT,CASSLMSHVADTQYF
NA,NA,TRBV7-5,TRBJ2-1,12,TGTGTCAGAAGCTTGACAGGCAATGAGCAGTTCTTC,CVRSLTGNEQFF
TRBD1,few,TRBV12-3/TRBV12-4,TRBJ1-1,13,TGTGCCAGCAGTCCCCCCCAGGACAGGGCAGCTTTCTTT,CASSPPQDRAAFF
TRBD1,NA,TRBV19,TRBJ1-5,17,TGTGCCAGTAGGGCGACAGGGAGACTTTATAGCAATCAGCCCCAGCATTTT,CASRATGRLYSNQPQHF
NA,once,TRBV9,TRBJ1-3,15,TGTGCCAGCAGCACAGGCGGGGACTCTGGAAACACCATATATTTT,CASSTGGDSGNTIYF
TRBD1,NA,TRBV10-3,TRBJ2-1,14,TGTGCCATCAGTGTCGGGACAGGGGGCTCTGAGCAGTTCTTC,CAISVGTGGSEQFF